The clone carrying this T cell receptor (beta chain) was counted a few times. No antigen is known for it. The entry originates in a study of blood T cells in healthy people across ages. Study-level results: Long-lived donors exceeded aged donors in naive CD4+ cells and diversity. It was held that the diversity estimates obtained from one million T cells were underestimates.

All donors came from Russia, were Caucasian and healthy, and spanned ages about 6 to 100. V dropped 9 bases and J dropped 1 base, with 10 bases sitting between them. Germline-derived CDR1 and CDR2 are MDHEN and SYDVKM. The CDR3 totals 12 residues. A J-beta primer mix and a sample-barcoded 5' primer were used in a second PCR of about 7 to 12 cycles. TCRdb recomputed calls from the 5' RACE reads with MiXCR, one row per CDR3 protein. The table records about 970,000 distinct CDR3 sequences, roughly half of them present only once. The chain carries TRBV28 and TRBJ2-7; D gene ambiguous. The receptor comes from an older woman in good health. Material: blood. The CDR3 loop reads CASRTYSYEQYF. CDR3 nucleotide sequence: TGTGCCAGTCGGACGTATTCCTACGAGCAGTACTTC.